The present entry profiles one T cell receptor beta chain with its context. What it binds is not known. The entry originates in a study of cytomegalovirus exposure and HLA in healthy donors. About the study: The 120 validation repertoires were reported in a later analysis to have been generated on the same platform as the roughly 680 first-cohort repertoires. Study results and limitations: Rare sequences made up most TCRs, while some public TCRs were found in many donors. The tendency of first-cohort TCR clusters to co-occur in the 120 or so validation repertoires was identified by a subsequent analysis. Using the classifier, cytomegalovirus status was reportedly diagnosed with high specificity and sensitivity.

Produced via immunoSEQ multiplex PCR; TCRdb's table is partial and in-frame only. The sample records about 200,000 clones, about 86% being singletons. The length of the CDR3 is 14 residues. Germline V lookup: CDR1 MNHEY, CDR2 SMNVEV (reference sequence). The V end was cut by 6 bases, the J end by 8 bases, with 20 bases between. Sample: PBMCs. The TCR sequence derives from a woman aged 18-29 years in good health and CMV-seronegative. The chain couples TRBV27 to TRBJ2-7; tentatively, D is TRBD1 (5 bases). The CDR3 sequence is CASSWRTQGFQQYF. For the CDR3, the DNA is TGTGCCAGCAGCTGGCGCACCCAGGGATTCCAGCAGTACTTC.